Sequencing of this T cell receptor (beta chain) was carried out in a study of T cells in Graves' hyperthyroidism and ophthalmopathy. V was clipped by 5 bases and J by 4 bases, with 11 bases between them. Germline lookup yields CDR1 LNHDA and CDR2 SQIVND (reference sequence). The CDR3 has 13 amino acids. This clonotype was seen only a few times. RNA transcripts provided the source from which TCR beta CDR3 regions were amplified. TCR CDR3 underwent first-round RT-PCR with the HTBI primer set. MiXCR was run by TCRdb on the multiplex PCR reads, yielding one entry per CDR3 protein. This sample has around 580,000 distinct CDR3 sequences; approximately 15% occur once, and the top ten carry around a sixth.

The TCR sequence derives from a woman aged 18-29 years with Graves' hyperthyroidism. This chain links TRBV19 with TRBJ1-1; a weak D match, TRBD1 (6 bases). Sequenced material: blood. The CDR3: CASSSQQGTEAFF. For the CDR3, the DNA is TGTGCCAGTAGTTCCCAACAGGGCACTGAAGCTTTCTTT.